Ten or more counts support the clone carrying this TCR beta chain. The antigen is not known. The V end was cut by 4 bases, the J end by 1 base, with 14 bases between. The CDR3 contains 15 residues. Germline-derived CDR1 and CDR2 are SGHRS and YFSETQ. These data come from a study of T-cell reconstitution after alpha-beta-depleted transplantation in children. Broader study findings: Reportedly, alpha-beta T cells present about two months post-transplant originated from several hundred expanded clones of graft origin.

Preparation of the TCRbeta library used unique molecular identifiers. TCRdb used MiXCR to reprocess the PCR reads, holding one entry per CDR3 protein. Of hundreds of thousands of distinct CDR3 sequences listed, about a sixth are singletons. Here the sequenced sample was PBMCs, mostly from graft donor cells, taken 360 days after TCRalphabeta/CD19-depleted stem cell transplant. The source of this sequence is a male patient aged 2 to 9 who had a stem cell transplant for acute lymphoblastic leukemia, so the T cells may come from the graft donor. The rearrangement uses TRBV5-1 and TRBJ1-1; no clear D gene. CDR3 amino acids: CASSLGGGPNTEAFF. DNA of the CDR3: TGCGCCAGCAGCCTGGGCGGAGGCCCGAACACTGAAGCTTTCTTT.